The 20 T cell receptor beta chains reported below all come from one sample, sequenced in a study of CD8+ T cells in alopecia areata. Treatment specified: oral pan-JAK inhibitor, 5-10 mg twice daily. TCR sequencing used cDNA made by reverse transcription of extracted RNA. Produced via immunoSEQ multiplex PCR; TCRdb's table is partial and in-frame only. Of 200,000 or so clones in the sample, less than 45% were seen once. Sequenced material: CD4+ T cells sorted from blood, taken between weeks 30 and 35, from a patient treated with tofacitinib. The receptors were gathered from a human donor with alopecia areata.

This clone was recorded at least ten times. V and J are TRBV18 and TRBJ1-1; possible D gene TRBD1, 5 bases. Germline CDR1 reads KGHSH; CDR2 reads LQKENI. CDR3 length equals 15 residues. Trimming left V 4 bases short and J 4 bases short, with 16 bases between. The CDR3 nucleotides read TGTGCCAGCTCACTAGGGACCCGCGGGCCCACTGAAGCTTTCTTT. It codes for CASSLGTRGPTEAFF.

The chain combines TRBV19 with TRBJ1-5; no reliable D call. Germline V gene data show CDR1 as LNHDA and CDR2 as SQIVND (reference sequence). Trimming took 7 bases from V and 3 from J, leaving 10 bases between them. CDR3 length: 13 residues. The DNA for the CDR3 is TGTGCCAGTAAAGAAAGCTTCAATCAGCCCCAGCATTTT. Translated, it gives CASKESFNQPQHF.

The chain uses TRBV15 and TRBJ2-3; weak D call: TRBD1 (5 bases). The CDR3 has 13 amino acids. V was trimmed by 6 bases and J by 6 bases, leaving 13 bases between them. Germline lookup yields CDR1 LNHNV and CDR2 YYDKDF (reference sequence). The CDR3 here is CATRSRATDTQYF. The CDR3 nucleotides are TGTGCCACCAGAAGCAGGGCGACGGATACGCAGTATTTT. Full variable domain (rest looked up from reference TRBV15 and TRBJ2-3): DAMVIQNPRYQVTQFGKPVTLSCSQTLNHNVMYWYQQKSSQAPKLLFHYYDKDFNNEADTPDNFQSRRPNTSFCFLDIRSPGLGDTAMYLCATRSRATDTQYFGPGTRLTVL.

The V gene is TRBV11-2, the J gene TRBJ2-1; D assignment may be TRBD1 or TRBD2 (5 bases each). Deletions cut 4 bases from V and 3 bases from J, with 16 bases between. The CDR3 covers 16 residues. Germline values: CDR1 SGHAT, CDR2 FQNNGV. CDR3 amino acids: CASSSPPEGNYNEQFF. As DNA, the CDR3 is TGTGCCAGCAGCTCTCCTCCCGAGGGGAACTACAATGAGCAGTTCTTC.

The chain joins TRBV9 to TRBJ2-3; D not resolved. V was pared by 0 bases and J by 6 bases, with 14 bases between. The CDR3 consists of 15 residues. Germline CDR1 SGDLS, CDR2 YYNGEE. The chain's CDR3 is CASSVGVDVGDTQYF. The CDR3, as DNA: TGTGCCAGCAGCGTAGGGGTAGACGTGGGTGATACGCAGTATTTT.

This clone was detected only a few times. The chain is built from TRBV5-5 and TRBJ1-2; D not resolved. V lost 1 base, J lost 8 bases, and 12 bases lay in between. Germline CDR1 SGHKS, CDR2 YYEKEE (reference sequence). The CDR3 has 13 amino acids. CDR3 loop: CASSLLSYGGYTF. CDR3 coding DNA: TGTGCCAGCAGCTTGTTGTCGTACGGAGGCTACACCTTC.

This clone appeared a few times. The chain combines TRBV5-4 with TRBJ2-1, with 8 nucleotides matching TRBD2. The CDR3 runs to 15 residues. Trimming cost V 1 base and J 4 bases; bases outside gene matches: 4. CDR1 SGHNT and CDR2 YYREEE come from the germline V gene (reference sequence). In DNA, the CDR3 is TGTGCCAGCAGCTTGTTTGGCGGGAGGTACAATGAGCAGTTCTTC. Encoded protein: CASSLFGGRYNEQFF.

The chain employs TRBV6-6 and TRBJ2-6; D ambiguous. The ends were cut back, 0 bases at V and 0 bases at J, with 6 bases in the middle. Germline-derived CDR1 and CDR2 are MNHNY and SVGAGI (reference sequence). This CDR3 is 16 amino acids long. This chain's CDR3 is CASSYSGSSGANVLTF. CDR3 DNA sequence: TGTGCCAGCAGTTACTCGGGGTCCTCTGGGGCCAACGTCCTGACTTTC.

The chain combines TRBV11-1 with TRBJ2-5, with 10 bases matching TRBD1. This CDR3 contains 15 residues. Trimming removed 5 bases from V and 5 bases from J; junction bases left unmatched: 8. In germline, CDR1 is SGHAT, CDR2 FQDESV (reference sequence). CDR3: CASSHDRGRRETQYF. In DNA, the CDR3 is TGTGCCAGCAGCCACGACAGGGGGCGACGGGAGACCCAGTACTTC.

The chain carries TRBV27 and TRBJ1-5, with D hard to call. The CDR3 is made up of 14 amino acids. Germline CDR1 is MNHEY and CDR2 is SMNVEV (reference sequence). V was shortened by 1 base and J by 7 bases, with 11 bases between the two germline ends. The CDR3 nucleotides are TGTGCCAGCAGTTTATTTGGGGTGGGACAGCCCCAGCATTTT. This codes for CASSLFGVGQPQHF.

The genes are TRBV7-6 and TRBJ2-5; 11 positions agree with TRBD2. The CDR3 extends over 18 amino acids. Germline V gene data show CDR1 as SGHVS and CDR2 as FNYEAQ. V was pared by 1 base and J by 0 bases, with 7 bases of the junction left unmatched. CDR3 region: CASSLGWASGRHQETQYF. The CDR3 DNA is TGTGCCAGCAGCTTAGGGTGGGCTAGCGGGAGGCACCAAGAGACCCAGTACTTC. Full variable domain (rest looked up from reference TRBV7-6 and TRBJ2-5): GAGVSQSPRYKVTKRGQDVALRCDPISGHVSLYWYRQALGQGPEFLTYFNYEAQQDKSGLPNDRFSAERPEGSISTLTIQRTEQRDSAMYRCASSLGWASGRHQETQYFGPGTRLLVL.

In this sample, this clone turned up once. This rearrangement joins TRBV5-1 to TRBJ2-7; D might be TRBD2 (6 bases). V was shortened by 3 bases and J by 7 bases, with 20 bases between the two germline ends. Per the germline V gene, CDR1 is SGHRS and CDR2 is YFSETQ. The CDR3 length is 15 residues. The CDR3 sequence: CASSSPSLAPGEQYF. CDR3 nucleotide sequence: TGCGCCAGCAGCTCTCCATCTCTAGCGCCGGGGGAGCAGTACTTC.

The chain uses TRBV5-1 and TRBJ2-6, with 12 bases aligning to TRBD1. The CDR3 spans 19 residues. The germline CDR1 and CDR2 sequences are SGHRS and YFSETQ. The junction had 10 bases not matched to a gene; V was cut back by 5 bases and J by 1 base. The CDR3 DNA sequence: TGCGCCAGCAGTTCCGGGACAGGGGGCCAACCTTCTGGGGCCAACGTCCTGACTTTC. Its protein is CASSSGTGGQPSGANVLTF.

The gene calls are TRBV5-1 and TRBJ2-1; tentatively, D is TRBD1 (5 bases). This CDR3 is built from 15 residues. CDR1 and CDR2 (germline): SGHRS, YFSETQ. The germline V and J ends were trimmed by 4 bases and 1 base, with 12 bases remaining between them. The CDR3: CASSEQASSYNEQFF. The CDR3 DNA sequence: TGCGCCAGCAGCGAACAGGCCTCATCCTACAATGAGCAGTTCTTC.

The chain combines TRBV5-1 with TRBJ2-4; tentative D call: TRBD2 (6 bases). Germline V gives CDR1 SGHRS, CDR2 YFSETQ. Trimming pared 1 base from V and 8 bases from J, leaving 10 bases between. The CDR3 has 13 residues. The CDR3 reads CASSLSREDIQYF. For the CDR3, the DNA is TGCGCCAGCAGCTTGTCCAGGGAGGACATTCAGTACTTC.

The V and J genes are TRBV10-3 and TRBJ2-7; TRBD2 aligns across 10 bases. The CDR3 is made up of 17 amino acids. Germline CDR1 and CDR2: ENHRY and SYGVKD. Trimming took 5 bases from V and 7 from J; bases not matched to a gene: 17. For the CDR3, the DNA is TGTGCCATCAGTCCATTCGGGGACCTAGCGGGAGAATGTGAGCAGTACTTC. This encodes CAISPFGDLAGECEQYF.

This clone appeared a few times. The genes are TRBV7-9 and TRBJ2-5, with 9 bases identical to TRBD1. The CDR3 runs to 18 residues. V was clipped by 5 bases and J by 2 bases; unmatched bases: 15. Germline V gene lookup returns CDR1 SEHNR and CDR2 FQNEAQ (reference sequence). The CDR3 DNA reads TGTGCCAGCAGCGGCAAAATAAGGGTCGGGACAGGGCAAGAGACCCAGTACTTC. Amino acids: CASSGKIRVGTGQETQYF.

This clone was counted between two and nine times. This chain connects TRBV5-1 to TRBJ2-1; 7 bases agree with TRBD1. Germline V lookup: CDR1 SGHRS, CDR2 YFSETQ. The CDR3 is 12 residues long. Germline trimming cut 3 bases from V and 12 bases from J; bases unmatched to any gene: 6. Written as DNA, the CDR3 is TGCGCCAGCAGCTCGCCAGGGGGAAGGCAGTTCTTC. Protein product: CASSSPGGRQFF.

There are a few counts of this clone. The J gene is TRBJ2-2, the V gene TRBV18, with D tentatively TRBD1 (5 bases). The CDR3 runs 12 residues. V was trimmed by 1 base and J by 8 bases, leaving 5 bases between them. CDR1 is KGHSH and CDR2 is LQKENI in the germline V gene. The CDR3 spells CASSPRQGELFF. In nucleotides, the CDR3 is TGTGCCAGCTCACCACGACAGGGGGAGCTGTTTTTT. Full variable domain (rest looked up from reference TRBV18 and TRBJ2-2): NAGVMQNPRHLVRRRGQEARLRCSPMKGHSHVYWYRQLPEEGLKFMVYLQKENIIDESGMPKERFSAEFPKEGPSILRIQQVVRGDSAAYFCASSPRQGELFFGEGSRLTVL.

This clone came up a few times. The chain uses TRBV7-9 and TRBJ1-6, with 10 bases aligning to TRBD1. CDR3 size: 17 residues. CDR1 and CDR2 (germline): SEHNR, FQNEAQ (reference sequence). The V segment lost 2 bases and the J segment 7 bases; nucleotides outside the gene matches: 8. CDR3 in DNA: TGTGCCAGCAGCTTACCACCGGGACAGGGGAAGAATTCACCCCTCCACTTT. This sequence encodes CASSLPPGQGKNSPLHF.